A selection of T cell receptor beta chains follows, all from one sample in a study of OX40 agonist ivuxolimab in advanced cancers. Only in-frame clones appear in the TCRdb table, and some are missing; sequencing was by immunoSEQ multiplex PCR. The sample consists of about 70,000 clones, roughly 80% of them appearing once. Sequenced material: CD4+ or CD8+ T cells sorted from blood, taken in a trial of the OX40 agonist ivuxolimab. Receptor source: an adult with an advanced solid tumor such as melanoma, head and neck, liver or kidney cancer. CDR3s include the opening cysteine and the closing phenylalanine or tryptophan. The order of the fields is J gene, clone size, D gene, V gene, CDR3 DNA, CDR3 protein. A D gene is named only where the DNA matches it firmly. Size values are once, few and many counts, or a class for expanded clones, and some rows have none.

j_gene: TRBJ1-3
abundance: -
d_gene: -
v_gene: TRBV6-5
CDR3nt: TGTGCCAGCAGTTACCTAGGGAGCTCTGGAAACACCATATATTTT
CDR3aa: CASSYLGSSGNTIYF

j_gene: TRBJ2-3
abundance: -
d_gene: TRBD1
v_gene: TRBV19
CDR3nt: TGTGCCAGTAGGCTACAGGGGTCGGGCACAGATACGCAGTATTTT
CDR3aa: CASRLQGSGTDTQYF

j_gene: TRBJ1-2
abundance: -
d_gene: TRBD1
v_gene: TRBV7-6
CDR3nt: TGTGCCAGCAGTCTACAGGGGAACTATGGCTACACCTTC
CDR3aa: CASSLQGNYGYTF

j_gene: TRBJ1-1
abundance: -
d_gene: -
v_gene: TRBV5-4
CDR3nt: TGTGCCAGCAGCCCGGGGTGGAGAAACACTGAAGCTTTCTTT
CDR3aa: CASSPGWRNTEAFF

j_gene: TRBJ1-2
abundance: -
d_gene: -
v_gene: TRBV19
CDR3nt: TGTGCCAGTAGGACTCCGGGCCCCCGACCTTATGGCTACACCTTC
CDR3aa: CASRTPGPRPYGYTF

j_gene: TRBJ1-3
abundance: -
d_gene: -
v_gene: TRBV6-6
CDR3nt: TGTGCCAGCAGTTACCCACCGGGGCCCTCTGGAAACACCATATATTTT
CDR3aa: CASSYPPGPSGNTIYF

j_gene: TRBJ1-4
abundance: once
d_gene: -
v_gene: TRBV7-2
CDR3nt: TGTGCCAGCAGATATCAGCGCGTCTCTAATGAAAAACTGTTTTTT
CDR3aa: CASRYQRVSNEKLFF

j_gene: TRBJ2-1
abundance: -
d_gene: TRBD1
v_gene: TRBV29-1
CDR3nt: TGCAGCGTTGGAGCAGGGGGCGCAGGGGGTAATGAGCAGTTCTTC
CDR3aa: CSVGAGGAGGNEQFF

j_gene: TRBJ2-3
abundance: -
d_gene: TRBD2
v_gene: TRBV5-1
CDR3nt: TGCGCCAGCAGGTCGGGTAGCGGGGGGGCCTTAGATACGCAGTATTTT
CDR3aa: CASRSGSGGALDTQYF

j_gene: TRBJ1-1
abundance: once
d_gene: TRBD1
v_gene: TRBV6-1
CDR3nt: TGTGCCAGCAGTGGGGGACAGGGCCGTACTGAAGCTTTCTTT
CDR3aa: CASSGGQGRTEAFF

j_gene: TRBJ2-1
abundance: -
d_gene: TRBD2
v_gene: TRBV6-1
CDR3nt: TGTGCCAGCAGGGGACTAGCGGAATACAATGAGCAGTTCTTC
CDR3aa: CASRGLAEYNEQFF

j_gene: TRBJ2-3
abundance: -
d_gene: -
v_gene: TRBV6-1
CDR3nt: TGTGCCAGCAGTGTGAACACGGGGACCCCAGATACGCAGTATTTT
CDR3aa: CASSVNTGTPDTQYF

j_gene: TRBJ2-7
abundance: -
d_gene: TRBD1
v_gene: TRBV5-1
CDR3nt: TGCGCCAGCCGACAGGGACCAAACGAGCAGTACTTC
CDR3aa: CASRQGPNEQYF

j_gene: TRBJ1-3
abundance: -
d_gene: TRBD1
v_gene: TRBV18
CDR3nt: TGTGCCAGCTCACCTAGACAGGGTATCGGAAACACCATATATTTT
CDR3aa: CASSPRQGIGNTIYF

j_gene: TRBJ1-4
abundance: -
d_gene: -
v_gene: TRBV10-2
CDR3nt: TGCGCCAGCAGTGAGTTGGGGCACACTAATGAAAAACTGTTTTTT
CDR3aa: CASSELGHTNEKLFF

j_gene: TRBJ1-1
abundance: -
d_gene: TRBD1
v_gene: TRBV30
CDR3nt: TGTGCCTGGCAACAGGGGCTGAACACTGAAGCTTTCTTT
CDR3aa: CAWQQGLNTEAFF

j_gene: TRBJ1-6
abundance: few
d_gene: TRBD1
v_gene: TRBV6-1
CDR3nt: TGTGCCAGCAGACAGGGGTATAATTCACCCCTCCACTTT
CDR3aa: CASRQGYNSPLHF